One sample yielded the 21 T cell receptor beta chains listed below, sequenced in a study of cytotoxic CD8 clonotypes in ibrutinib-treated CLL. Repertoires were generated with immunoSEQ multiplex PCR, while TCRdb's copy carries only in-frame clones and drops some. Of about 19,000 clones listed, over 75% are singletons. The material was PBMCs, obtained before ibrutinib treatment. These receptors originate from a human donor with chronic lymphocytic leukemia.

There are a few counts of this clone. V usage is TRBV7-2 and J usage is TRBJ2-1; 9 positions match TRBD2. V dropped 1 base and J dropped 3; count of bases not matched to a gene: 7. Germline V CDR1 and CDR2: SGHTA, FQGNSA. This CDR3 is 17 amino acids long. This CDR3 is CASSLELSGGLYNEQFF. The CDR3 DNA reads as TGTGCCAGCAGCTTAGAGCTCAGCGGGGGGCTCTACAATGAGCAGTTCTTC.

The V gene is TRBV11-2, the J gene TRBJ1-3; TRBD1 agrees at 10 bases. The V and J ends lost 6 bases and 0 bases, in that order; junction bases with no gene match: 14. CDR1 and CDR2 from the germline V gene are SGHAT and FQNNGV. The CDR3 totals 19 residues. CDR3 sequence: CASRHTKDRGPLSGNTIYF. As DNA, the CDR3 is TGTGCCAGCAGACATACAAAAGACAGGGGGCCGCTCTCTGGAAACACCATATATTTT.

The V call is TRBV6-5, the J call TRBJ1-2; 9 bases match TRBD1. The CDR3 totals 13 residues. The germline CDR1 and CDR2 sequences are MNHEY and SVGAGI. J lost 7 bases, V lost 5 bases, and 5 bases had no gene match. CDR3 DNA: TGTGCCAGCAGTAAACAGGGGGCAGGTGGCTACACCTTC. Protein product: CASSKQGAGGYTF.

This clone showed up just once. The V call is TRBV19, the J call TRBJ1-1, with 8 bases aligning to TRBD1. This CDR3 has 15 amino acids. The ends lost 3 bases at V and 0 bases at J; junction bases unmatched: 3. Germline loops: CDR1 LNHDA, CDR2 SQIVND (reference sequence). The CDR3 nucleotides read TGTGCCAGTAGTATTCAGGGGGCGATGAACACTGAAGCTTTCTTT. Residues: CASSIQGAMNTEAFF. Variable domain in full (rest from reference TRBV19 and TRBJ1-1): DGGITQSPKYLFRKEGQNVTLSCEQNLNHDAMYWYRQDPGQGLRLIYYSQIVNDFQKGDIAEGYSVSREKKESFPLTVTSAQKNPTAFYLCASSIQGAMNTEAFFGQGTRLTVV.

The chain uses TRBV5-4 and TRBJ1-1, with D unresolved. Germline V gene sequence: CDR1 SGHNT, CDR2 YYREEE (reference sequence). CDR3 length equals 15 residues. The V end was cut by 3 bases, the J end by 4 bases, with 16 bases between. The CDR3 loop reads CASSSWGRRGTEAFF. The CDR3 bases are TGTGCCAGCAGCTCATGGGGTCGGAGAGGCACTGAAGCTTTCTTT.

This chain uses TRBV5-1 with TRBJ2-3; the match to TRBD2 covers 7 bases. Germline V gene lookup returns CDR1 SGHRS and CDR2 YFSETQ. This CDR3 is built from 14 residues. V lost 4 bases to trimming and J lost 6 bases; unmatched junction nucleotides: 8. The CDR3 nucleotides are TGCGCCAGCAGCCCGGGACTACCGACCGATACGCAGTATTTT. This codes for CASSPGLPTDTQYF.

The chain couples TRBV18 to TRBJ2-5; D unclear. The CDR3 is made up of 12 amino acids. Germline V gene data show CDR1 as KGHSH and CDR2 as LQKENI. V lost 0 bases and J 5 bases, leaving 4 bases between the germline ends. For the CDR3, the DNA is TGTGCCAGCTCACCACCGAGGGAGACCCAGTACTTC. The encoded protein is CASSPPRETQYF.

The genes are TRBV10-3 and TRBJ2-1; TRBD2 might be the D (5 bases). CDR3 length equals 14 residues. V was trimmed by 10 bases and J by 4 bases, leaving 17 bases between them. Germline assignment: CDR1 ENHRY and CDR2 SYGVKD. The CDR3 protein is CATFEGPGYNEQFF. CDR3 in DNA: TGTGCCACCTTCGAGGGCCCCGGGTACAATGAGCAGTTCTTC.

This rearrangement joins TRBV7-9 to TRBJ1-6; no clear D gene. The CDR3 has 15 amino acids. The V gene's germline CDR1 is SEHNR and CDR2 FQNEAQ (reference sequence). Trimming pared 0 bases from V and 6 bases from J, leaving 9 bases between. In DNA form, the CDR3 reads TGTGCCAGCAGCTTAGCGACACGGATTAATTCACCCCTCCACTTT. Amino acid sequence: CASSLATRINSPLHF.

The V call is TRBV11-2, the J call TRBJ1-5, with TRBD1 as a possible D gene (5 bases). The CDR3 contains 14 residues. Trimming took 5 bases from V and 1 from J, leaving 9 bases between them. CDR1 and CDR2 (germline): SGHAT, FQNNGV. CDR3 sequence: CASSPRDSNQPQHF. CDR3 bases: TGTGCCAGCAGCCCCCGGGACAGCAATCAGCCCCAGCATTTT.

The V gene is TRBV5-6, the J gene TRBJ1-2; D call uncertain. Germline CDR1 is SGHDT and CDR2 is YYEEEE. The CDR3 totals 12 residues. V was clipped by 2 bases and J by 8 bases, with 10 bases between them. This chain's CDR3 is CASSFGVDGYTF. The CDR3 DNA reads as TGTGCCAGCAGCTTCGGGGTTGACGGCTACACCTTC.

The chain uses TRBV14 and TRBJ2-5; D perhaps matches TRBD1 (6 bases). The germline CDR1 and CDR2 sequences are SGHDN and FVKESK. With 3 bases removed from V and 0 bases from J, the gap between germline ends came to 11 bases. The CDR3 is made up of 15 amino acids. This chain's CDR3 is CASSQTQGYQETQYF. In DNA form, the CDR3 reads TGTGCCAGCAGCCAGACACAGGGATACCAAGAGACCCAGTACTTC.

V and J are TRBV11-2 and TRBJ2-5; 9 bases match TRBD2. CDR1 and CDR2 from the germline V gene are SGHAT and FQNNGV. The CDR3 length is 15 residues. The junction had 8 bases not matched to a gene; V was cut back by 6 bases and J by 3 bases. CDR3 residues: CASRGAGGLEETQYF. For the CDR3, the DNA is TGTGCCAGCAGAGGTGCGGGGGGGCTTGAAGAGACCCAGTACTTC.

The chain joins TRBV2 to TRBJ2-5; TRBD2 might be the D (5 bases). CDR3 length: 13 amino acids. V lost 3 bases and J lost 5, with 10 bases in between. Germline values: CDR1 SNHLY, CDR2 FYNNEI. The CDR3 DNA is TGTGCCAGCAGTGAGGAGTCGGGGGAGACCCAGTACTTC. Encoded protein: CASSEESGETQYF.

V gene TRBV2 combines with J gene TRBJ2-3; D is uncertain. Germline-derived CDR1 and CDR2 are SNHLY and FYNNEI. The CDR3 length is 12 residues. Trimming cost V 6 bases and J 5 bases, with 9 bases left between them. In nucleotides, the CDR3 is TGTGCCAGCAGAATAGCAGGAGATACGCAGTATTTT. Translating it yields CASRIAGDTQYF.

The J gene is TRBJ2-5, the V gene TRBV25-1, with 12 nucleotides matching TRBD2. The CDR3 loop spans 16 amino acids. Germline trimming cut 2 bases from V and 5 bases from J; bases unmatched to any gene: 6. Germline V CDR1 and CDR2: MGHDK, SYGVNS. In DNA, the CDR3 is TGTGCCAGCAGTGAAGGCAGACTAGCGGGGGTGGAGACCCAGTACTTC. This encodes CASSEGRLAGVETQYF. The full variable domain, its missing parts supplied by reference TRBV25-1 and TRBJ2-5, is EADIYQTPRYLVIGTGKKITLECSQTMGHDKMYWYQQDPGMELHLIHYSYGVNSTEKGDLSSESTVSRIRTEHFPLTLESARPSHTSQYLCASSEGRLAGVETQYFGPGTRLLVL.

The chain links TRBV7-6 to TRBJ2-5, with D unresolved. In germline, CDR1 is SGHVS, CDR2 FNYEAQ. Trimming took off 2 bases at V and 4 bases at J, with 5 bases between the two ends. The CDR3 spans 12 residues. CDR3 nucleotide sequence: TGTGCCAGCAGCTTAAGTAGAGAGACCCAGTACTTC. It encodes CASSLSRETQYF.

For the CDR3, the DNA is TGCAGCATAAACCCCGGGACTAGCTCTTACGAGCAGTACTTC. This codes for CSINPGTSSYEQYF. The rearrangement uses TRBV29-1 and TRBJ2-7; the match to TRBD2 covers 9 bases. Per germline, CDR1 SQVTM and CDR2 ANQGSEA. The V gene end was trimmed by 8 bases and the J gene end by 4 bases; junction bases not matched to a gene: 12. The CDR3 has 14 residues.

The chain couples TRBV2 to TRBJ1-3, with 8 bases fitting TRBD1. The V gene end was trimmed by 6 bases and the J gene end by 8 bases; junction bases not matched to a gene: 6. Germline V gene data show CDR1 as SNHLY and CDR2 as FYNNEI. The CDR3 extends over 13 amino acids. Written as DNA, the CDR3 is TGTGCCAGCAGCAGGACAGGGCCGGACACCATATATTTT. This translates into CASSRTGPDTIYF.

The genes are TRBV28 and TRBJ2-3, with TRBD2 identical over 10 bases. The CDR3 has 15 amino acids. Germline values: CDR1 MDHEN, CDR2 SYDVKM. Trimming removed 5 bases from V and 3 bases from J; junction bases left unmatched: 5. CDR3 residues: CASSRPGLATDTQYF. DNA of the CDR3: TGTGCCAGCAGTCGACCGGGACTAGCGACAGATACGCAGTATTTT. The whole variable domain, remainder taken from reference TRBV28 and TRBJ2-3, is DVKVTQSSRYLVKRTGEKVFLECVQDMDHENMFWYRQDPGLGLRLIYFSYDVKMKEKGDIPEGYSVSREKKERFSLILESASTNQTSMYLCASSRPGLATDTQYFGPGTRLTVL.

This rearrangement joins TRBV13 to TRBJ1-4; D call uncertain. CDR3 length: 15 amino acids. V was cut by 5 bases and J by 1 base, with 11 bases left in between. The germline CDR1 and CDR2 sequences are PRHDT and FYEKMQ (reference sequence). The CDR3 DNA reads TGTGCCAGCAGCGCCGGACTCGTAACTAATGAAAAACTGTTTTTT. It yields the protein CASSAGLVTNEKLFF.